The 11 T cell receptor beta chains reported below all come from one sample, sequenced in a study of identifying expanded T cells in peripheral blood. The table came from immunoSEQ multiplex PCR; TCRdb's copy has only in-frame clones and leaves some out. Found here are 110,000 or so clones, less than 90% of them singletons; the top ten hold 8.4%. Sequenced sample: blood. The receptors here all came from a person between 18 and 75 years old in good health.

CDR3 nucleotide sequence: TGTGCCAGCAGCCATAGTACGGGACAGGGGGAAAACATTCAGTACTTC. This gives the protein CASSHSTGQGENIQYF. V usage is TRBV7-2 and J usage is TRBJ2-4; 11 bases align to TRBD1. The V gene end was trimmed by 5 bases and the J gene end by 5 bases; junction bases not matched to a gene: 8. Germline loops: CDR1 SGHTA, CDR2 FQGNSA. The CDR3 loop spans 16 amino acids.

This sequence joins TRBV5-1 and TRBJ2-1; 12 nucleotides match TRBD2. V trimming: 4 bases; J trimming: 9 bases; junction bases outside the gene matches: 5. CDR1 is SGHRS and CDR2 is YFSETQ in the germline V gene. The CDR3 is 14 amino acids. DNA for the CDR3: TGCGCCAGCAGCCGACTAGCGGGAGACGGTGAGCAGTTCTTC. This sequence encodes CASSRLAGDGEQFF.

The rearrangement links TRBV29-1 to TRBJ2-7; 7 bases match TRBD1. The germline V gene has CDR1 SQVTM and CDR2 ANQGSEA. The CDR3 covers 15 residues. The V gene end was trimmed by 6 bases and the J gene end by 4 bases; junction bases not matched to a gene: 15. CDR3 coding DNA: TGCAGCGTGATCTTCGACAGGGCCCTCGGGTACGAGCAGTACTTC. The encoded protein is CSVIFDRALGYEQYF.

The gene calls are TRBV15 and TRBJ1-5; D perhaps matches TRBD1 (6 bases). Germline CDR1 reads LNHNV; CDR2 reads YYDKDF (reference sequence). The CDR3 is 19 amino acids. V was cut by 1 base and J by 3 bases, with 22 bases left in between. The DNA for the CDR3 is TGTGCCACCAGCAGAGTGAAGGACAGCGGGGCCACCGTCAATCAGCCCCAGCATTTT. Its translation: CATSRVKDSGATVNQPQHF.

The V and J genes are TRBV5-1 and TRBJ1-5; weak D call: TRBD1 (5 bases). Germline V gene lookup returns CDR1 SGHRS and CDR2 YFSETQ. CDR3 size: 13 residues. The V and J ends lost 4 bases and 5 bases respectively, with 10 bases between them. The DNA of the CDR3 is TGCGCCAGCAGCCCCGACAGCTATCAGCCCCAGCATTTT. Translated: CASSPDSYQPQHF.

The V call is TRBV19, the J call TRBJ2-3, with a possible D match to TRBD1 (6 bases). CDR3 length equals 12 residues. The ends were cut back, 6 bases at V and 3 bases at J, with 7 bases in the middle. Germline V gene sequence: CDR1 LNHDA, CDR2 SQIVND (reference sequence). The CDR3 DNA is TGTGCCAGTAGGAGGGGGACAGATACGCAGTATTTT. This gives the protein CASRRGTDTQYF.

The J gene is TRBJ2-3, the V gene TRBV18; 7 bases align to TRBD2. Germline V gene lookup returns CDR1 KGHSH and CDR2 LQKENI. This CDR3 has 14 amino acids. The V and J ends lost 2 bases and 2 bases, in that order; junction bases with no gene match: 1. The CDR3 is CASSPSGNTDTQYF. The CDR3 bases are TGTGCCAGCTCACCAAGCGGGAACACAGATACGCAGTATTTT. The whole variable domain, remainder taken from reference TRBV18 and TRBJ2-3, is NAGVMQNPRHLVRRRGQEARLRCSPMKGHSHVYWYRQLPEEGLKFMVYLQKENIIDESGMPKERFSAEFPKEGPSILRIQQVVRGDSAAYFCASSPSGNTDTQYFGPGTRLTVL.

The chain employs TRBV20-1 and TRBJ2-2; D ambiguous. This CDR3 spans 11 amino acids. Germline-derived CDR1 and CDR2 are DFQATT and SNEGSKA (reference sequence). V lost 6 bases and J 5 bases, leaving 7 bases between the germline ends. The CDR3 region is CSAPRTGELFF. The CDR3 DNA reads as TGCAGTGCACCCCGTACCGGGGAGCTGTTTTTT.

V is TRBV5-1 and J is TRBJ1-1; TRBD1 might be the D (6 bases). The V end was cut by 2 bases, the J end by 1 base, with 9 bases between. This CDR3 has 14 amino acids. Germline V gene lookup returns CDR1 SGHRS and CDR2 YFSETQ. The CDR3 here is CASSLAGQNTEAFF. The CDR3 DNA sequence: TGCGCCAGCAGCTTAGCGGGACAGAACACTGAAGCTTTCTTT.

This chain uses TRBV28 with TRBJ1-4; the D is unclear. CDR1 and CDR2 (germline): MDHEN, SYDVKM. This CDR3 has 16 residues. The V end was cut by 1 base, the J end by 5 bases, with 14 bases between. Here the CDR3 DNA reads TGTGCCAGCAGTTTATTCCGGAACAGACAAAATGAAAAACTGTTTTTT. This gives the protein CASSLFRNRQNEKLFF.

The chain employs TRBV4-2 and TRBJ1-4; tentatively, D is TRBD1 (6 bases). This CDR3 spans 16 amino acids. V was pared by 4 bases and J by 7 bases, with 19 bases between. Per the germline V gene, CDR1 is LGHNA and CDR2 is YNFKEQ. The CDR3 DNA follows: TGTGCCAGCAGCCGACGCGCAGGGGCCCCGGCTGAAAAACTGTTTTTT. It encodes CASSRRAGAPAEKLFF.